These 29 T cell receptor beta chains were all obtained from the same sample, sequenced in a study of T cell clonality in common variable immunodeficiency. TCRdb keeps only in-frame clones here, not all; method: immunoSEQ multiplex PCR. Singletons are absent from the sample, which has approximately 30,000 clones. The specimen sequenced was peripheral blood mononuclear cells. The source of these receptors is a person between 18 and 70 years old in good health.

This clone was observed a handful of times. The read gets to within 3 residues of the CDR3 end, and the germline J gene fills in the rest. Other DNA sequences in the sample encode the same CDR3. This chain links TRBV2 with TRBJ1-1, with no clear D. The CDR3 contains 13 residues. The ends were cut back, 4 bases at V and 1 base at J, with 7 bases in the middle. Germline CDR1 reads SNHLY; CDR2 reads FYNNEI. CDR3 DNA (partial): TGTGCCAGCAGTGGATCAGGGAACACTGAA. It yields the protein CASSGSGNTE. The whole CDR3 region reads CASSGSGNTEAFF.

Concerning this clone itself: The read stops 3 residues short of the end of the CDR3; the missing end is completed from the germline J gene. The chain combines TRBV7-8 with TRBJ2-3, with D possibly TRBD1 on 5 matching bases. The CDR3 runs to 16 residues. From germline, CDR1 is SGHVS and CDR2 FQNEAQ. The V gene lost 5 bases and the J gene lost 5 bases, with 20 bases spanning the gap. The chain's CDR3 is CASSDRSGRAIDTQYF. The DNA read from the CDR3 is TGTGCCAGCAGCGACCGAAGTGGCAGGGCAATAGATACG. Complete variable domain (other parts from reference TRBV7-8 and TRBJ2-3): GAGVSQSPRYKVAKRGQDVALRCDPISGHVSLFWYQQALGQGPEFLTYFQNEAQLDKSGLPSDRFFAERPEGSVSTLKIQRTQQEDSAVYLCASSDRSGRAIDTQYFGPGTRLTVL.

This clone was seen ten or more times. Read sequence stops 3 residues before the CDR3 end, and the germline J gene provides the missing end. This chain links TRBV20-1 with TRBJ2-7, with D uncertain. V was shortened by 0 bases and J by 0 bases, with 9 bases between the two germline ends. The CDR3 is made up of 14 amino acids. Germline V gene data show CDR1 as DFQATT and CDR2 as SNEGSKA (reference sequence). CDR3: CSARDLNSSYEQYF. CDR3 bases read: TGCAGTGCTAGAGATCTGAATAGCTCCTACGAG.

This clone was counted many times. This may be a read error, as it is one base from a much larger clone. CDR3 DNA (partial): TGTGCCAGCAGTGGACAGGGGGGAGGGGCCAACGTG. Translated, it gives CASSGQGGGANV. The complete CDR3 sequence is CASSGQGGGANVLFF. This rearrangement joins TRBV6-1 to TRBJ2-2; 9 nucleotides match TRBD1. The read falls 3 residues short of the CDR3 end, and the missing part is taken from the germline J gene. Per the germline V gene, CDR1 is MNHNS and CDR2 is SASEGT. The CDR3 runs 15 residues.

This clone was picked up many times. The CDR3 loop reads CASSSVALRLAGGRRDEQFF. The covered CDR3 bases are TGCGCCAGCAGCTCCGTCGCCCTACGACTAGCGGGAGGGCGTAGGGATGAG. The chain is built from TRBV5-1 and TRBJ2-1; 14 bases map to TRBD2. The read ends 3 residues early relative to the CDR3; the germline J gene fills the gap. V trimming: 3 bases; J trimming: 8 bases; junction bases outside the gene matches: 19. CDR1 and CDR2 from the germline V gene are SGHRS and YFSETQ. The CDR3 length is 20 residues.

This clone appeared many times. The read stops 3 residues short of the end of the CDR3; the missing end is completed from the germline J gene. This rearrangement joins TRBV19 to TRBJ1-1, with a possible D match to TRBD1 (6 bases). V lost 1 base to trimming and J lost 0 bases, with 12 bases between them. This CDR3 has 16 residues. Germline V gene sequence: CDR1 LNHDA, CDR2 SQIVND (reference sequence). Partial CDR3 DNA: TGTGCCAGTAGTATAGTGGGGGCCGGCTTGAACACTGAA. Residues: CASSIVGAGLNTE. The full CDR3 is CASSIVGAGLNTEAFF.

As for this clone: The read ends 3 residues early relative to the CDR3; the germline J gene fills the gap. This chain joins TRBV7-9 and TRBJ2-3; 10 bases are a match to TRBD1. CDR3 length: 14 residues. Germline V lookup: CDR1 SEHNR, CDR2 FQNEAQ (reference sequence). The part of the CDR3 DNA that was read is TGTGCCAGCAGCTCGACAGGGGGCAAACAGCCG. This sequence encodes CASSSTGGKQP. The entire CDR3 protein reads CASSSTGGKQPQYF.

This clone was picked up a small number of times. The CDR3 end falls 3 residues outside the read, so it is completed with the germline J gene. The V call is TRBV30, the J call TRBJ2-2; 7 nucleotides match TRBD1. In germline, CDR1 is GTSNPN, CDR2 SVGIG (reference sequence). The CDR3 runs to 14 residues. The part of the CDR3 DNA that was read is TGTGCCTGGACCTCGACAGGGCGAGGGGAAAAG. Protein sequence: CAWTSTGRGEK. In full, the CDR3 reads CAWTSTGRGEKLFF.

In its sample, this clone was seen many times. CDR3 region: CASSLDPDYGYTF. The sequenced CDR3 bases are TGTGCCAGCAGCTTAGATCCGGACTATGGC. The chain uses TRBV7-2 and TRBJ1-2; the D is unclear. The read stops 3 residues short of the end of the CDR3; the missing end is completed from the germline J gene. The germline CDR1 and CDR2 sequences are SGHTA and FQGNSA. V gave up 1 base and J gave up 3 bases, with 6 bases separating them. The CDR3 loop spans 13 amino acids.

Remarks on this clone: The read stops 3 residues short of the end of the CDR3; the missing end is completed from the germline J gene. The J gene is TRBJ1-1, the V gene TRBV7-6, with D tentatively TRBD1 (5 bases). The CDR3 length is 13 residues. Germline CDR1 SGHVS, CDR2 FNYEAQ. Incomplete CDR3 DNA: TGTGCCAGCAGCCCCGAACCGGGACTCAAA. Translation: CASSPEPGLK. In full, the CDR3 reads CASSPEPGLKAFF.

About this clone itself: The read is 3 residues too short to cover the CDR3 end, so that end is filled in from the germline J gene. This chain links TRBV19 with TRBJ2-3, with 9 bases fitting TRBD2. Germline V CDR1 and CDR2: LNHDA, SQIVND (reference sequence). The CDR3 length is 16 residues. V was pared by 5 bases and J by 0 bases, with 6 bases of the junction left unmatched. The CDR3 region is CASSPGGGASTDTQYF. The sequenced CDR3 bases are TGTGCCAGTAGTCCAGGCGGGGGGGCTAGCACAGATACG.

In its sample, this clone was seen many times. The CDR3 end falls 3 residues outside the read, so it is completed with the germline J gene. This sequence joins TRBV5-4 and TRBJ1-2; D is unclear. V lost 6 bases and J lost 5, with 17 bases in between. Germline CDR1 SGHNT, CDR2 YYREEE (reference sequence). The CDR3 spans 14 residues. The DNA read from the CDR3 is TGTGCCAGCACCGTGGTAGAACGGGGTTATGGC. Translating gives CASTVVERGYG. The complete CDR3 reads CASTVVERGYGYTF.

The table lists this clone with a few counts. The missing CDR3 end, 3 residues past where the read stops, is filled in from the germline J gene. This rearrangement joins TRBV30 to TRBJ1-2, with D hard to call. Germline V gene lookup returns CDR1 GTSNPN and CDR2 SVGIG (reference sequence). The CDR3 runs to 17 residues. CDR3 amino acids: CAWSAHLAGGPWDDYTF. The CDR3 DNA, read in part, is TGTGCCTGGAGTGCTCATTTAGCGGGAGGGCCTTGGGATGAC.

Ten or more counts support this clone. The CDR3 end is not reached by the read, which stops 3 residues before it; the germline J gene fills it in. V gene TRBV6-1 combines with J gene TRBJ1-1; 10 bases map to TRBD1. The germline CDR1 and CDR2 sequences are MNHNS and SASEGT. The CDR3 runs 15 residues. Trimming removed 4 bases from V and 5 bases from J; junction bases left unmatched: 7. The CDR3 DNA, read in part, is TGTGCCAGCAGTGCCTCGACAGGGGGCAGAACTGAA. It yields the protein CASSASTGGRTE. The full-length CDR3 reads as CASSASTGGRTEAFF.

This clone was seen more than once but under ten times. The read falls 3 residues short of the CDR3 end, and the missing part is taken from the germline J gene. The gene calls are TRBV7-6 and TRBJ2-3; 12 bases are a match to TRBD2. The germline V gene has CDR1 SGHVS and CDR2 FNYEAQ. The CDR3 has 17 residues. This chain's CDR3 is CASSLEGGLAGYETQYF. CDR3 bases read: TGTGCCAGCAGCTTAGAGGGGGGACTAGCGGGTTACGAGACG.

This clone was seen repeatedly, ten times or more. The sequenced fragment ends 3 residues before the CDR3 boundary, so the rest is inferred from the germline J gene. J is TRBJ1-4 and V is TRBV2, with TRBD1 matching over 7 bases. CDR1 is SNHLY and CDR2 is FYNNEI in the germline V gene. Trimming removed 7 bases from V and 6 bases from J; junction bases left unmatched: 8. This CDR3 comprises 14 residues. Here the CDR3 reads CASNHPQGDEKLFF. The covered CDR3 bases are TGTGCCAGCAACCACCCCCAGGGGGATGAAAAA.

This clone was counted many times. One end of the junction varies from germline; a read error may be responsible. Read data end 3 residues before the CDR3 end; the end is taken from the germline J gene. The V call is TRBV13, the J call TRBJ2-1; tentative D call: TRBD2 (5 bases). Germline values: CDR1 PRHDT, CDR2 FYEKMQ (reference sequence). This CDR3 region has 14 residues. CDR3 sequence: CASSLTDSNNEQFF. The sequenced CDR3 bases are TGTGCCAGCAGCTTAACGGACTCCAACAATGAG.

This clone was recorded many times. The read is 3 residues too short to cover the CDR3 end, so that end is filled in from the germline J gene. The chain recombines TRBV7-3 with TRBJ1-6, with 10 bases identical to TRBD1. Trimming removed 0 bases from V and 7 bases from J; junction bases left unmatched: 0. This CDR3 spans 15 amino acids. In germline, CDR1 is SGHTA, CDR2 FQGTGA. The sequenced part of the CDR3 DNA is TGTGCCAGCAGCTTAACGGGACAGGGGAATTCACCC. Translating gives CASSLTGQGNSP. The entire CDR3 is CASSLTGQGNSPLHF.

This clone has at least ten counts. From the germline J gene comes the end of the CDR3, since the read stops 3 residues before it. J is TRBJ1-1 and V is TRBV20-1; no definite D call. The CDR3 covers 13 residues. Germline CDR1 and CDR2: DFQATT and SNEGSKA (reference sequence). V was cut by 6 bases and J by 0 bases, with 11 bases left in between. CDR3 DNA, as far as it was read: TGCAGTGCCCAGATCCGTATGAACACTGAA. It yields the protein CSAQIRMNTE. The entire CDR3 protein is CSAQIRMNTEAFF.

This clone showed up many times. The read halts 3 residues ahead of the CDR3 end, with the missing end drawn from the germline J gene. The rearrangement uses TRBV19 and TRBJ2-3; weak D call: TRBD1 (6 bases). With 4 bases removed from V and 3 bases from J, the gap between germline ends came to 17 bases. This CDR3 is built from 16 residues. Per the germline V gene, CDR1 is LNHDA and CDR2 is SQIVND (reference sequence). The CDR3 here is CASSTGGRGWTDTQYF. The part of the CDR3 DNA that was read is TGTGCCAGTAGTACTGGGGGCAGGGGTTGGACAGATACG.

This clone was counted at least ten times. The CDR3 end falls 3 residues outside the read, so it is completed with the germline J gene. This chain links TRBV20-1 with TRBJ1-5; 10 bases are a match to TRBD1. The junction had 12 bases not matched to a gene; V was cut back by 0 bases and J by 4 bases. Germline CDR1 reads DFQATT; CDR2 reads SNEGSKA (reference sequence). The CDR3 sequence is 18 residues long. Here the CDR3 reads CSARDVGVDRGSNQPQHF. CDR3 bases read: TGCAGTGCTAGAGATGTTGGTGTGGACAGGGGGTCTAATCAGCCC.

This clone was counted many times. The sequence runs out 3 residues before the end of the CDR3; the remainder is reconstructed from the germline J gene. The V gene is TRBV30, the J gene TRBJ1-2; no reliable D call. With 0 bases removed from V and 4 bases from J, the gap between germline ends came to 9 bases. The CDR3 is made up of 13 amino acids. Germline loops: CDR1 GTSNPN, CDR2 SVGIG (reference sequence). Incomplete CDR3 DNA: TGTGCCTGGAGTGTATCAGGCGCCTATGGC. It codes for CAWSVSGAYG. The complete CDR3 reads CAWSVSGAYGYTF.

In its sample, this clone was seen many times. The read falls 3 residues short of the CDR3 end, and the missing part is taken from the germline J gene. This chain links TRBV12-5 with TRBJ1-6; D possibly corresponds to TRBD1 (5 bases). The CDR3 runs 16 residues. In germline, CDR1 is LGHNT, CDR2 FRNRAP. Trimming removed 9 bases from V and 5 bases from J, with 20 bases in between. Here the CDR3 reads CASGRGFGTNNSPLHF. The DNA read from the CDR3 is TGTGCTAGCGGCCGGGGGTTTGGAACAAATAATTCACCC.

This clone was found many times. The read terminates 3 residues before the CDR3 end, so the remaining end is supplied by the germline J gene. V gene TRBV9 combines with J gene TRBJ2-3; 7 bases are shared with TRBD1. In germline, CDR1 is SGDLS, CDR2 YYNGEE. V was pared by 1 base and J by 6 bases, with 8 bases of the junction left unmatched. The CDR3 sequence is 15 residues long. Partial CDR3 DNA: TGTGCCAGCAGCGTAACAGGGGCCTCGACGGATACG. It codes for CASSVTGASTDT. In full, the CDR3 reads CASSVTGASTDTQYF.

This clone occurred many times. With the read ending 3 residues before the CDR3 end, the germline J gene is used to fill in that end. The rearrangement links TRBV5-5 to TRBJ1-1; D gene uncertain. The CDR3 runs to 14 residues. Germline CDR1 and CDR2: SGHKS and YYEKEE (reference sequence). V gave up 0 bases and J gave up 5 bases, with 11 bases separating them. Here the CDR3 reads CASSLDPMRTEAFF. The CDR3 bases that were read are TGTGCCAGCAGCTTGGACCCCATGCGGACTGAA.

This clone was seen only a few times. Sequencing ends 3 residues short of the CDR3 end; the germline J gene provides the rest. The V and J genes are TRBV5-1 and TRBJ2-2, with D possibly matching TRBD1 (5 bases). The CDR3 runs 13 residues. Per the germline V gene, CDR1 is SGHRS and CDR2 is YFSETQ. CDR3 bases read: TGCGCCAGCACCCCTACCCTACAGGAAAAG. This gives the protein CASTPTLQEK. The complete CDR3 protein is CASTPTLQEKLFF.

Points on this clone: Read sequence stops 3 residues before the CDR3 end, and the germline J gene provides the missing end. This sequence joins TRBV2 and TRBJ2-5; weak D call: TRBD2 (5 bases). The ends were cut back, 2 bases at V and 5 bases at J, with 12 bases in the middle. Germline loops: CDR1 SNHLY, CDR2 FYNNEI. The CDR3 length is 14 residues. The part of the CDR3 DNA that was read is TGTGCCAGCAGTGAAATCGTCAGGAGGGAGACC. It specifies CASSEIVRRET. The entire CDR3 reads CASSEIVRRETQYF.

In this sample, this clone turned up many times. Sequencing ends 3 residues short of the CDR3 end; the germline J gene provides the rest. This chain uses TRBV5-6 with TRBJ1-1; weak D call: TRBD1 (6 bases). This CDR3 region has 13 residues. The V end was cut by 4 bases, the J end by 2 bases, with 9 bases between. The germline CDR1 and CDR2 sequences are SGHDT and YYEEEE. Partial CDR3 DNA: TGTGCCAGCAGCCGGACAGCTAACACTGAA. Protein: CASSRTANTE. The entire CDR3 is CASSRTANTEAFF.

This clone occurred many times. The read halts 3 residues ahead of the CDR3 end, with the missing end drawn from the germline J gene. V gene TRBV4-1 combines with J gene TRBJ2-7, with D perhaps matching TRBD2 (5 bases). Germline V gene lookup returns CDR1 MGHRA and CDR2 YSYEKL. Between the trimmed V and J ends, which lost 6 bases and 0 bases, there was a span of 9 bases. The CDR3 is 13 residues long. CDR3 in amino acids: CASSPTNSYEQYF. CDR3 DNA (partial): TGCGCCAGCAGTCCGACTAACTCCTACGAG.